The T cell receptor (beta chain) under discussion was sequenced for a study of OX40 agonist ivuxolimab in advanced cancers. Using immunoSEQ multiplex PCR, the repertoire was profiled, and TCRdb retains in-frame clones only, with some absent. The sample lists over 50,000 clones, 85% to 90% occurring once. The source material was CD4+ or CD8+ T cells sorted from blood, sampled in a trial of the OX40 agonist ivuxolimab. The TCR comes from an adult with an advanced solid tumor such as melanoma, head and neck, liver or kidney cancer.

CDR3 sequence (DNA): TGTGCCAGCAGTGAAGAAGGGAGCTCCTATAATTCACCCCTCCACTTT. Its protein product is CASSEEGSSYNSPLHF. The chain has TRBV2 and TRBJ1-6; D gene uncertain. Trimming stripped 1 base from V and 0 bases from J, with 7 bases between. The CDR3 contains 16 residues. Germline V gene sequence: CDR1 SNHLY, CDR2 FYNNEI.